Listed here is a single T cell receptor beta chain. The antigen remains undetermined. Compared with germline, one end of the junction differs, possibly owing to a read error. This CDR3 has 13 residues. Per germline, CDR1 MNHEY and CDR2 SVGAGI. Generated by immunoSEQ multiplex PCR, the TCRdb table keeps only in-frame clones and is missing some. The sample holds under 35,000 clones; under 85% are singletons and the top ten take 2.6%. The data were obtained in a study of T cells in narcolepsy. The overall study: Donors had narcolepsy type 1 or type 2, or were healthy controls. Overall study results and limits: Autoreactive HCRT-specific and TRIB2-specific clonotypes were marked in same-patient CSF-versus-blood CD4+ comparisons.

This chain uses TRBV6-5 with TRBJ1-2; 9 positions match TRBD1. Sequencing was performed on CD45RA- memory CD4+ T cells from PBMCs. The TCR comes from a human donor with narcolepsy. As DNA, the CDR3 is TGTGCCAGCAGTGCCCGGGACAGGGCTTTAGCTGCCTTC. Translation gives CASSARDRALAAF.